This TCR beta chain was documented in a study of Ad26.COV2.S vaccination and SARS-CoV-2 variants. About the study: Donor allocation was to the COV1001 Ad26.COV2.S trial arm.

Assay used: immunoSEQ multiplex PCR; TCRdb lists only in-frame clones, some missing. The sample has around 300,000 clones, roughly 90% seen once; the top ten hold around 10%. Stated treatment: about 20 received Ad26.COV2.S at low or high dose, single or two shots; about 5 received placebo; per-sample allocation not given. Collection of samples fell on day 63 after the first vaccine or placebo injection. Sequencing was performed on peripheral blood, taken in a trial of Ad26.COV2.S vaccine versus placebo. This clonotype was obtained from a person aged 18-65 years who received the Ad26.COV2.S COVID-19 vaccine or a placebo.

CDR3 protein: CASSPPTAGHTEAFF. CDR3 DNA sequence: TGTGCCAGCAGTCCTCCAACCGCGGGGCACACTGAAGCTTTCTTT. The rearrangement uses TRBV28 and TRBJ1-1; D might be TRBD1 (5 bases). Trimming removed 5 bases at V and 3 bases at J, with 16 bases between. CDR3 size: 15 residues. From germline, CDR1 is MDHEN and CDR2 SYDVKM.